This T cell receptor (beta chain) was sequenced in a study of blood T cell repertoires in COVID-19. Study-level background: Donors in the United States, Italy and Spain gave samples during acute or convalescent COVID-19.

The data were produced by immunoSEQ multiplex PCR, yet TCRdb's version contains in-frame clones alone and is incomplete. Among roughly 420,000 clones listed, approximately 90% were seen once. Participants came from some 23 US areas, aged roughly 18 to 89 years. Researchers sorted participants into cohorts using their self-reported clinical history. Trimming took 3 bases from V and 5 from J; bases not matched to a gene: 13. CDR1 and CDR2 (germline): SGHRS, YFSETQ. The CDR3 is made up of 16 amino acids. This sequence was found in a woman aged 25 to 39 with acute COVID-19. Specimen: PBMCs or T cells enriched from blood (not recorded which). The J gene is TRBJ1-1, the V gene TRBV5-1; 7 bases match TRBD1. In nucleotides, the CDR3 is TGCGCCAGCAGCTGGGGACAGTCCCGTTTCAGGACTGAAGCTTTCTTT. Its translation: CASSWGQSRFRTEAFF.